The rows below give T cell receptor beta chains drawn from one sample of a study of shared clonotypes between healthy human individuals. Profiled with immunoSEQ multiplex PCR; TCRdb holds only in-frame clones, not every one. The sample lists some 300,000 clones, roughly 80% seen once, with about 10% in the top ten. What was sequenced was memory CD4+ T cells sorted from blood. The receptors were sampled from a man aged 30-40 years in good health. Each CDR3 is given with its conserved first and last residue. Fields, in order: V gene, J gene, clone size, D gene, CDR3 DNA, CDR3 protein. The D gene is left open where the match is weak. Size values are once, few and many counts, or a class for expanded clones, and some rows have none.

v_gene: TRBV5-1
j_gene: TRBJ2-5
abundance: few
d_gene: NA
CDR3nt: TGCGCCAGCAGCCGCGGGGCGGCAGGCTACCAAGAGACCCAGTACTTC
CDR3aa: CASSRGAAGYQETQYF

v_gene: TRBV5-6
j_gene: TRBJ1-1
abundance: few
d_gene: NA
CDR3nt: TGTGCCAGCAGCTTTGGGACCAGCGGAGCTTTCTTT
CDR3aa: CASSFGTSGAFF

v_gene: TRBV4-3
j_gene: TRBJ2-4
abundance: NA
d_gene: NA
CDR3nt: TGCGCCAGCAGCCAAGATCCTTTCACTATTCGGGAAAACATTCAGTACTTC
CDR3aa: CASSQDPFTIRENIQYF

v_gene: TRBV7-7
j_gene: TRBJ1-2
abundance: NA
d_gene: NA
CDR3nt: TGTGCCAGCAGTGATCTGGGGGGCAACTATGGCTACACCTTC
CDR3aa: CASSDLGGNYGYTF

v_gene: TRBV11-3
j_gene: TRBJ2-1
abundance: once
d_gene: NA
CDR3nt: TGTGCCAGCAGCTTAGACGGTGGGACACTCTACAATGAGCAGTTCTTC
CDR3aa: CASSLDGGTLYNEQFF

v_gene: TRBV7-3
j_gene: TRBJ1-1
abundance: NA
d_gene: NA
CDR3nt: TGTGCCAGCAGCTTAATTAGGGGGACTGAAGCTTTCTTT
CDR3aa: CASSLIRGTEAFF

v_gene: TRBV19
j_gene: TRBJ2-3
abundance: NA
d_gene: TRBD2
CDR3nt: TGTGCCAGTAGTCCCGGGACTACGGGTACGCAGTATTTT
CDR3aa: CASSPGTTGTQYF

v_gene: TRBV11-2
j_gene: TRBJ2-1
abundance: NA
d_gene: NA
CDR3nt: TGTGCCAGCAGCTTGCTCGTGAGGGCCAATGAGCAGTTCTTC
CDR3aa: CASSLLVRANEQFF

v_gene: TRBV7-2
j_gene: TRBJ2-1
abundance: many
d_gene: NA
CDR3nt: TGTGCCAGCAGCTTAGTCGGTGGGGAGCAGTTCTTC
CDR3aa: CASSLVGGEQFF

v_gene: TRBV28
j_gene: TRBJ1-1
abundance: NA
d_gene: NA
CDR3nt: TGTGCCAGCAGTTCCCCGGGTTTGGAAGCTTTCTTT
CDR3aa: CASSSPGLEAFF

v_gene: TRBV18
j_gene: TRBJ1-4
abundance: NA
d_gene: TRBD1
CDR3nt: TGTGCCAGCTCGTTCCGGGACAGGGAGGAAAAACTGTTTTTT
CDR3aa: CASSFRDREEKLFF

v_gene: TRBV19
j_gene: TRBJ2-5
abundance: NA
d_gene: NA
CDR3nt: TGTGCCAGTAGTACACAGGGAGATGGAGAGACCCAGTACTTC
CDR3aa: CASSTQGDGETQYF

v_gene: TRBV7-2
j_gene: TRBJ2-3
abundance: NA
d_gene: TRBD2
CDR3nt: TGTGCCAGCAGCTTACAAGCGGGACTAACTAGCACAGATACGCAGTATTTT
CDR3aa: CASSLQAGLTSTDTQYF

v_gene: TRBV7-2
j_gene: TRBJ2-7
abundance: NA
d_gene: NA
CDR3nt: TGTGCCAGCAGCTTAGGAGGCTCCGTGCGGGAGCAGTACTTC
CDR3aa: CASSLGGSVREQYF

v_gene: TRBV5-6
j_gene: TRBJ2-1
abundance: NA
d_gene: NA
CDR3nt: TGTGCCAGCAGCGGAGGGAGGAAGAGGGGTTACAATGAGCAGTTCTTC
CDR3aa: CASSGGRKRGYNEQFF

v_gene: TRBV5-4
j_gene: TRBJ2-1
abundance: NA
d_gene: NA
CDR3nt: TGTGCCAGCAGTGCTTTCGAATATGAGCAGTTCTTC
CDR3aa: CASSAFEYEQFF

v_gene: TRBV28
j_gene: TRBJ2-3
abundance: NA
d_gene: NA
CDR3nt: TGTGCCAGCAGTTTAAGCACAGATACGCAGTATTTT
CDR3aa: CASSLSTDTQYF

v_gene: TRBV5-1
j_gene: TRBJ2-2
abundance: few
d_gene: TRBD2
CDR3nt: TGCGCCAGCAGCCCTGGTGGGGGGGCGAACACCGGGGAGCTGTTTTTT
CDR3aa: CASSPGGGANTGELFF

v_gene: TRBV6-6
j_gene: TRBJ2-3
abundance: NA
d_gene: NA
CDR3nt: TGTGCCAGCTTCCAAAGCCCCTTCCCAGATACGCAGTATTTT
CDR3aa: CASFQSPFPDTQYF

v_gene: TRBV6-1
j_gene: TRBJ1-1
abundance: NA
d_gene: NA
CDR3nt: TGTGCCAGCAGCCGTCACACGTTGAGAGACACTGAAGCTTTCTTT
CDR3aa: CASSRHTLRDTEAFF

v_gene: TRBV5-1
j_gene: TRBJ1-6
abundance: NA
d_gene: NA
CDR3nt: TGCGCCAGCAGCTTGGAGGGGCCCCTCCACTTT
CDR3aa: CASSLEGPLHF

v_gene: TRBV5-4
j_gene: TRBJ2-7
abundance: once
d_gene: TRBD2
CDR3nt: TGTGCCAGCAGCCGGGGGGAGGGCGAGCAGTACTTC
CDR3aa: CASSRGEGEQYF

v_gene: TRBV9
j_gene: TRBJ2-7
abundance: NA
d_gene: TRBD2
CDR3nt: TGTGCCAGCAGTGGACTAGCGGGAGAAGACCGGCCTTACGAGCAGTACTTC
CDR3aa: CASSGLAGEDRPYEQYF

v_gene: TRBV2
j_gene: TRBJ2-7
abundance: many
d_gene: NA
CDR3nt: TGTGCCAGCAGTGAACTTGAGGGGTACGAGCAGTACTTC
CDR3aa: CASSELEGYEQYF

v_gene: TRBV29-1
j_gene: TRBJ2-1
abundance: NA
d_gene: TRBD2
CDR3nt: TGCAGCGTCCTTGGCGGGAGAGACTACAATGAGCAGTTCTTC
CDR3aa: CSVLGGRDYNEQFF

v_gene: TRBV29-1
j_gene: TRBJ1-2
abundance: NA
d_gene: NA
CDR3nt: TGCAGCCATCAAACGGTAGGCGCCTATGGCTACACCTTC
CDR3aa: CSHQTVGAYGYTF